These T cell receptor beta chains were read from a single sample in a study of response to subunit inactivated influenza vaccine. MiXCR was run by TCRdb on the RT-PCR reads, yielding one entry per CDR3 protein. The data contain about 180,000 distinct CDR3 sequences, approximately 8.7% of them seen just once; the ten biggest clones take up around 9.9%. The sequencing used non-naive T cells sorted from PBMCs, collected on the day of vaccination. The receptors derive from a man aged 50-59 years who received an inactivated influenza vaccine. Both conserved end residues are part of each CDR3. The D gene is left open where the match is weak. Not all rows give a size; the values are once, few, many and, for expanded clones, a class.

v_gene	d_gene	abundance	j_gene	CDR3nt	CDR3aa
TRBV9	TRBD1	once	TRBJ2-1	TGTGCCAGCAGCCCGCGTGACAGGGGGAGCGATGAGCAGTTCTTC	CASSPRDRGSDEQFF
TRBV6-1	TRBD1	-	TRBJ1-5	TGTGCCAGCAGTGTGGAGACAGGGTGGAATAGCAATCAGCCCCAGCATTTT	CASSVETGWNSNQPQHF
TRBV20-1	-	many	TRBJ2-5	TGCAGTGCTAGAGGGTTCCAAGAGACCCAGTACTTC	CSARGFQETQYF
TRBV19	-	-	TRBJ2-7	TGTGCCAGTAAGGTTGAAGCGGATAGCTCCTACGAGCAGTACTTC	CASKVEADSSYEQYF
TRBV9	-	few	TRBJ2-5	TGTGCCAGCAGCGTAGGCCAGGGAGGTCGAGAGACCCAGTACTTC	CASSVGQGGRETQYF
TRBV7-9	-	-	TRBJ1-1	TGTGCCAGCACTCTCCGTGGGGGGCAGGCTTTCTTT	CASTLRGGQAFF
TRBV29-1	TRBD1	-	TRBJ1-2	TGCAGCGTTGAAGTAACAGGGGATCTCGGCTACACCTTC	CSVEVTGDLGYTF
TRBV2	TRBD2	many	TRBJ2-5	TGTGCCAGCAGTGATCCTAGCGGGGGTTGGGGAGAGACCCAGTACTTC	CASSDPSGGWGETQYF
TRBV28	TRBD2	many	TRBJ2-3	TGTGCCAGCAGTGCCAACCTACCGGGACTAGCGGCCGGACGGGTAGATACGCAGTATTTT	CASSANLPGLAAGRVDTQYF
TRBV30	-	few	TRBJ2-1	TGTGCCTGGACCCCACCCACCGGGATTCAGCAGTTCTTC	CAWTPPTGIQQFF
TRBV5-1	-	many	TRBJ1-1	TGCGCCAGCAGGAGGACGGGGATGAACACTGAAGCTTTCTTT	CASRRTGMNTEAFF
TRBV6-1	-	-	TRBJ1-3	TGTGCCAGCAGCCCCCGGAGGGTGGGAGGAAACACCATATATTTT	CASSPRRVGGNTIYF
TRBV4-1	-	few	TRBJ1-1	TGCGCCAGCAGCCAAGATGAGCAATCATTAACTGAAGCTTTCTTT	CASSQDEQSLTEAFF
TRBV13	-	many	TRBJ2-7	TGTGCCAGCAGCTTACTCCTGCAAACCCACGAGCAGTACTTC	CASSLLLQTHEQYF
TRBV7-8	-	-	TRBJ2-1	TGTGCCAGCAGCCCACCCCTCCGTAGCTCCTACAATGAGCAGTTCTTC	CASSPPLRSSYNEQFF
TRBV7-9	TRBD1	few	TRBJ2-7	TGTGCCAGCAGCTTTCTACCGGGACAGGGCGTCGACGAGCAGTACTTC	CASSFLPGQGVDEQYF
TRBV6-5	-	few	TRBJ2-1	TGTGCCAGCAGTAAGGGGAATGAGCAGTTCTTC	CASSKGNEQFF
TRBV12-3/TRBV12-4	-	many	TRBJ2-1	TGTGCCAGCAGATCCCAAAACAGGGTCGGGCAGTTCTTC	CASRSQNRVGQFF
TRBV5-5	-	-	TRBJ2-7	TGTGCCAGCAGCTTGGCGGTAGAAGCCTACGAGCAGTACTTC	CASSLAVEAYEQYF
TRBV18	TRBD1	-	TRBJ1-5	TGTGCCAGCTCGCCAAGTCAGGGGGATAGCAATCAGCCCCAGCATTTT	CASSPSQGDSNQPQHF
TRBV5-4	-	-	TRBJ2-5	TGTGCCAGCAGCTTTGAACCGTTCGGGGAGACCCAGTACTTC	CASSFEPFGETQYF
TRBV5-6	-	-	TRBJ2-7	TGTGCCAGCAGCTTGGGGCAGGGTATCCACGAGCAGTACTTC	CASSLGQGIHEQYF
TRBV12-3/TRBV12-4	-	-	TRBJ2-1	TGTGCCAGCAGCTTTACTACTAGCAAAGAGCAGTTCTTC	CASSFTTSKEQFF
TRBV2	-	-	TRBJ1-6	TGTGCCAGCAGCGTAAATTCACCCCTCCACTTT	CASSVNSPLHF
TRBV6-1	-	once	TRBJ2-7	TGTGCCAGCAGTGGGGGACGGTTATTCTACGAGCAGTACTTC	CASSGGRLFYEQYF
TRBV28	-	few	TRBJ1-5	TGTGCCAGCAGCCGTGGACAGTGGCTACAGCCCCAGCATTTT	CASSRGQWLQPQHF
TRBV12-3/TRBV12-4	-	few	TRBJ2-1	TGTGCCAGCAGTTTAAATAGTGTCGGGACCCTATCCCATGAGCAGTTCTTC	CASSLNSVGTLSHEQFF
TRBV7-2	-	few	TRBJ2-5	TGTGCCAGCAGCCGGGGTTTCAGGGAGACCCAGTACTTC	CASSRGFRETQYF
TRBV13	TRBD1	many	TRBJ2-7	TGTGCCAGCAACCAGGACAGGGCGGGAGAGCAGTACTTC	CASNQDRAGEQYF
TRBV2	-	many	TRBJ2-3	TGTGCCAGCAGTGATATAAGGGGCACCTTCACAGATACGCAGTATTTT	CASSDIRGTFTDTQYF
TRBV5-1	TRBD1	-	TRBJ2-2	TGCGCCAGCAGCTCTGGGCAGGGGGCGAACACCGGGGAGCTGTTTTTT	CASSSGQGANTGELFF
TRBV7-7	-	-	TRBJ2-3	TGTGCCAGCAGCTTGGGGCAACGGAACACAGATACGCAGTATTTT	CASSLGQRNTDTQYF
TRBV6-1	-	many	TRBJ2-6	TGTGCCAGCAGTGAGGCTGGGGCCAACGTCCTGACTTTC	CASSEAGANVLTF